Listed below are T cell receptor beta chains from one sample, sequenced in a study of PD-1 blockade in classical Hodgkin lymphoma. Assay: immunoSEQ multiplex PCR; the TCRdb copy retains only in-frame clones and omits some. The table has about 92,000 clones, 75% to 85% seen once. Here the sequenced sample was peripheral blood mononuclear cells (PBMCs), taken before the fourth cycle of nivolumab. These receptor sequences come from a human donor with classical Hodgkin lymphoma. CDR3s include the opening cysteine and the closing phenylalanine or tryptophan. The order of the fields is V gene, J gene, clone size, CDR3 protein. A clone size is listed for some rows: how often the clone was seen (once, few, many), or a class if it is expanded.

V gene: TRBV4-2
J gene: TRBJ2-5
clone size: NA
CDR3 protein: CASSQPTGTGGETQYF

V gene: TRBV13
J gene: TRBJ2-1
clone size: NA
CDR3 protein: CASSFSLAGTYNEQFF

V gene: TRBV30
J gene: TRBJ2-3
clone size: once
CDR3 protein: CAWSSTDTQYF

V gene: TRBV2
J gene: TRBJ1-2
clone size: NA
CDR3 protein: CASIIFEGAGGYTF

V gene: TRBV5-6
J gene: TRBJ2-7
clone size: NA
CDR3 protein: CASSLNGYEQYF

V gene: TRBV11-2
J gene: TRBJ2-1
clone size: NA
CDR3 protein: CASSLDSTSNEQFF

V gene: TRBV14
J gene: TRBJ2-3
clone size: NA
CDR3 protein: CASSPSVFFSTDTQYF

V gene: TRBV10-3
J gene: TRBJ1-1
clone size: NA
CDR3 protein: CAISESGGTEAFF

V gene: TRBV12-5
J gene: TRBJ2-5
clone size: once
CDR3 protein: CASGKTREGETQYF

V gene: TRBV10-3
J gene: TRBJ2-1
clone size: once
CDR3 protein: CAISESSYIQFF

V gene: TRBV7-2
J gene: TRBJ1-1
clone size: NA
CDR3 protein: CASSWPGRGSTEAFF

V gene: TRBV5-6
J gene: TRBJ1-2
clone size: NA
CDR3 protein: CASSYGPGTGVGYTF

V gene: TRBV9
J gene: TRBJ2-7
clone size: many
CDR3 protein: CASSLQGVPYEQYF

V gene: TRBV9
J gene: TRBJ1-5
clone size: once
CDR3 protein: CASNQGPNQPQHF

V gene: TRBV7-2
J gene: TRBJ1-1
clone size: NA
CDR3 protein: CASSLGVQSVAFF

V gene: TRBV19
J gene: TRBJ2-3
clone size: NA
CDR3 protein: CASSMTPSTDTQYF

V gene: TRBV6-5
J gene: TRBJ1-1
clone size: NA
CDR3 protein: CASSLAGQGGTEAFF

V gene: TRBV7-9
J gene: TRBJ2-1
clone size: NA
CDR3 protein: CASSLLAGGTHEQFF

V gene: TRBV9
J gene: TRBJ2-1
clone size: NA
CDR3 protein: CASSAGLAENNEQFF

V gene: TRBV5-1
J gene: TRBJ2-1
clone size: NA
CDR3 protein: CASSLTPPTEGEQFF

V gene: TRBV11-2
J gene: TRBJ2-7
clone size: NA
CDR3 protein: CASSLGLAGAQPYEQYF

V gene: TRBV13
J gene: TRBJ2-5
clone size: few
CDR3 protein: CASSLGGGGGETQYF

V gene: TRBV5-1
J gene: TRBJ2-3
clone size: NA
CDR3 protein: CASSLATGIDTQYF

V gene: TRBV7-2
J gene: TRBJ2-1
clone size: NA
CDR3 protein: CASSLKVIGYNEQFF

V gene: TRBV15
J gene: TRBJ2-7
clone size: NA
CDR3 protein: CATSNHRGRTYEQYF

V gene: TRBV7-9
J gene: TRBJ2-7
clone size: NA
CDR3 protein: CASSLGAGLTYEQYF

V gene: TRBV14
J gene: TRBJ2-6
clone size: NA
CDR3 protein: CASSQDVGGANVLTF

V gene: TRBV2
J gene: TRBJ1-1
clone size: NA
CDR3 protein: CASSADSLNTEAFF

V gene: TRBV7-9
J gene: TRBJ1-1
clone size: NA
CDR3 protein: CASSLQGNTEAFF

V gene: TRBV30
J gene: TRBJ2-1
clone size: few
CDR3 protein: CAWSRYNTYNEQFF

V gene: TRBV2
J gene: TRBJ2-5
clone size: NA
CDR3 protein: CASSEGARGETQYF

V gene: TRBV14
J gene: TRBJ1-2
clone size: once
CDR3 protein: CASSQDVGHGYTF

V gene: TRBV7-2
J gene: TRBJ2-7
clone size: NA
CDR3 protein: CASCPGTSESEQYF

V gene: TRBV30
J gene: TRBJ2-1
clone size: NA
CDR3 protein: CAWRSTRGRVNEQFF

V gene: TRBV7-2
J gene: TRBJ2-5
clone size: NA
CDR3 protein: CASSSDPPPGTQYF

V gene: TRBV10-2
J gene: TRBJ2-5
clone size: few
CDR3 protein: CASKLAGLQETQYF

V gene: TRBV9
J gene: TRBJ2-7
clone size: NA
CDR3 protein: CASSPQAGTLYEQYF

V gene: TRBV5-6
J gene: TRBJ2-7
clone size: NA
CDR3 protein: CASSLPQGRGRYEQYF

V gene: TRBV30
J gene: TRBJ1-2
clone size: NA
CDR3 protein: CAWSNPGGRGYTF

V gene: TRBV19
J gene: TRBJ2-3
clone size: once
CDR3 protein: CASGVTQYF

V gene: TRBV29-1
J gene: TRBJ2-1
clone size: NA
CDR3 protein: CSVGAPVSGRASRNEQFF

V gene: TRBV19
J gene: TRBJ2-1
clone size: few
CDR3 protein: CASSIGGVGGEQFF

V gene: TRBV28
J gene: TRBJ1-4
clone size: NA
CDR3 protein: CASSLPRTGLATNEKLFF

V gene: TRBV18
J gene: TRBJ2-3
clone size: NA
CDR3 protein: CASSPLDQTDTQYF

V gene: TRBV19
J gene: TRBJ1-2
clone size: NA
CDR3 protein: CASRLDRTYGYTF

V gene: TRBV27
J gene: TRBJ1-1
clone size: NA
CDR3 protein: CASRRWGDTEAFF

V gene: TRBV6-1
J gene: TRBJ2-7
clone size: NA
CDR3 protein: CASRPPGQGREQYF

V gene: TRBV28
J gene: TRBJ2-7
clone size: NA
CDR3 protein: CASAPPATYEQYF

V gene: TRBV4-2
J gene: TRBJ2-7
clone size: NA
CDR3 protein: CASSQEDWGWGLAGLSSYEQYF

V gene: TRBV5-5
J gene: TRBJ1-2
clone size: NA
CDR3 protein: CASNPAGGTTYGYTF

V gene: TRBV5-1
J gene: TRBJ2-5
clone size: NA
CDR3 protein: CASSLGGQALQETQYF

V gene: TRBV7-9
J gene: TRBJ2-7
clone size: NA
CDR3 protein: CASSLAGGYEQYF

V gene: TRBV11-2
J gene: TRBJ2-7
clone size: NA
CDR3 protein: CASSPTGARPYEQYF